The 3 T cell receptor beta chains reported below all come from one sample, sequenced in a study of blood T cell repertoires in COVID-19. The assay was immunoSEQ multiplex PCR, and TCRdb's table has in-frame clones only and misses some. Here the sample spans some 110,000 clones, about 70% being singletons. Sequencing was done on a sample of peripheral blood. The receptors derive from a human donor with acute or convalescent COVID-19. The donor label of this sample is uncertain.

V usage is TRBV4-2 and J usage is TRBJ2-1; possibly TRBD2 for D (6 bases). V was clipped by 1 base and J by 5 bases, with 12 bases between them. This CDR3 is 15 amino acids long. The germline V gene encodes CDR1 LGHNA and CDR2 YNFKEQ. The CDR3 DNA sequence: TGTGCCAGCAGCCAAGTAAGCGGGCTCAACAATGAGCAGTTCTTC. Its protein product is CASSQVSGLNNEQFF.

The rearrangement joins TRBV3-1 (or the pseudogene TRBV3-2) to TRBJ1-2, with D possibly being TRBD1 (6 bases). The CDR3 is made up of 14 amino acids. Trimming left V 7 bases short and J 8 bases short, with 20 bases between. Germline V CDR1 and CDR2: LGHDT, YNNKEL (reference sequence). In nucleotides, the CDR3 is TGTGCCAGCACCGACGGACAGCTCGCAGGAGGCTACACCTTC. Amino acids: CASTDGQLAGGYTF.

This clone was found once. The CDR3 region has the DNA TGTGCCAGCAGCCAAGATCTTTTAGGGGCGGCTGGGGCCAACGTCCTGACTTTC. Its translation: CASSQDLLGAAGANVLTF. The chain couples TRBV4-2 to TRBJ2-6, with D tentatively TRBD1 (5 bases). The CDR3 runs 18 residues. V was pared by 0 bases and J by 2 bases, with 14 bases between. Germline CDR1 LGHNA, CDR2 YNFKEQ.